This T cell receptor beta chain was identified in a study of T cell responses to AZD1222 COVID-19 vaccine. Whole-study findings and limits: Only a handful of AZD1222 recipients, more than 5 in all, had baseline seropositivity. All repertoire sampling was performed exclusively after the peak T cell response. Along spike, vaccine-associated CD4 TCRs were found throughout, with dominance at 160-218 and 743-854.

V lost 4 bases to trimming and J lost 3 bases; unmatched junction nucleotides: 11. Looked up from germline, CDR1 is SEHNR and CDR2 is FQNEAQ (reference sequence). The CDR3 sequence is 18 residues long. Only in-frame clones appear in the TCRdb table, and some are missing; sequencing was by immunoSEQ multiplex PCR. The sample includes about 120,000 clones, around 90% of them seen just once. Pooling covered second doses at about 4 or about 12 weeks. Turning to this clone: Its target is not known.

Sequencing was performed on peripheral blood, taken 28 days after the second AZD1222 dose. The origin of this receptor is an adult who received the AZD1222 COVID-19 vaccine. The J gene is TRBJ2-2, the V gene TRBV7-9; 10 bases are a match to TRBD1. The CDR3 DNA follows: TGTGCCAGCAGCTCCCCGAACGGGACAGGGGCCTACACCGGGGAGCTGTTTTTT. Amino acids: CASSSPNGTGAYTGELFF.